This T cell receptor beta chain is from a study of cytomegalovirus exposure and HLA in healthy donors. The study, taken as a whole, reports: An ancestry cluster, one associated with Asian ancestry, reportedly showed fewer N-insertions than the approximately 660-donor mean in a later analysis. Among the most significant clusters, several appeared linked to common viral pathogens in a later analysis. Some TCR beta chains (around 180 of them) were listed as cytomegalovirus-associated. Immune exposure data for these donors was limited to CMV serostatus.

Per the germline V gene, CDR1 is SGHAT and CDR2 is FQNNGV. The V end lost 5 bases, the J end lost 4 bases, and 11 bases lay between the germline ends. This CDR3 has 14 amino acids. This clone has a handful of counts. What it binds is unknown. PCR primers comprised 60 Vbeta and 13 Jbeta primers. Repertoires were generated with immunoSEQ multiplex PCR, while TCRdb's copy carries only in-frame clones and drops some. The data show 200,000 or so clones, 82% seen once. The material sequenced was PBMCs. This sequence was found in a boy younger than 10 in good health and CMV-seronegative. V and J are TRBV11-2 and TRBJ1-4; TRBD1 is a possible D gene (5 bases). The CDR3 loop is CASSPWGNNEKLFF. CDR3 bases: TGTGCCAGCAGCCCGTGGGGCAATAATGAAAAACTGTTTTTT. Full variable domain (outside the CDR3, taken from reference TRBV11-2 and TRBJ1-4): EAGVAQSPRYKIIEKRQSVAFWCNPISGHATLYWYQQILGQGPKLLIQFQNNGVVDDSQLPKDRFSAERLKGVDSTLKIQPAKLEDSAVYLCASSPWGNNEKLFFGSGTQLSVL.